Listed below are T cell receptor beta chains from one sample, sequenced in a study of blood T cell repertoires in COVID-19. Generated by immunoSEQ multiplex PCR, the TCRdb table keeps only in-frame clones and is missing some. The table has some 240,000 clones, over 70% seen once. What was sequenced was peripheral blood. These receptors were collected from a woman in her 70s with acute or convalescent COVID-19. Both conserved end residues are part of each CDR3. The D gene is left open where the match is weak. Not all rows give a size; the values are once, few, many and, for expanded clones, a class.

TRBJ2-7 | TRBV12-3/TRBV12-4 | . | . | CASSFKNEQYF | TGTGCCAGCAGTTTCAAAAACGAGCAGTACTTC
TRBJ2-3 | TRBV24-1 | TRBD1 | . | CATSDARDREGDTQYF | TGTGCCACCAGTGATGCCCGGGACAGGGAGGGAGATACGCAGTATTTT
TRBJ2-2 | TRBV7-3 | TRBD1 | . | CASSPAGTGSGELFF | TGTGCCAGCAGCCCCGCCGGGACAGGGAGCGGGGAGCTGTTTTTT
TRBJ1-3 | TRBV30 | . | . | CAWIKGTGNTIYF | TGTGCCTGGATCAAGGGGACTGGAAACACCATATATTTT
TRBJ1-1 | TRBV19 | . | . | CASSIVEAAAEAFF | TGTGCCAGTAGTATAGTTGAGGCAGCAGCTGAAGCTTTCTTT
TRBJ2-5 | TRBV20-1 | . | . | CSASVPGGKTQYF | TGCAGTGCTAGTGTCCCCGGAGGGAAGACCCAGTACTTC
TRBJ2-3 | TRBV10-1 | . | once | CASSESRYWTDTQYF | TGCGCCAGCAGTGAGTCGCGGTATTGGACAGATACGCAGTATTTT
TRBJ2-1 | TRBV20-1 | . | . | CSASIRVHNEQFF | TGCAGTGCTAGTATACGGGTCCACAATGAGCAGTTCTTC
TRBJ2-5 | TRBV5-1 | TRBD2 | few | CASSFISGGAQTQYF | TGCGCCAGCAGCTTTATCAGCGGGGGGGCGCAGACCCAGTACTTC
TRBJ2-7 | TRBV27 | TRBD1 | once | CASDFPGTVSYEQYF | TGTGCCAGCGACTTTCCCGGGACAGTCTCCTACGAGCAGTACTTC
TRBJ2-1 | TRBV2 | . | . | CASNPDRGLQFF | TGTGCCAGCAACCCCGATAGGGGGTTACAATTCTTC
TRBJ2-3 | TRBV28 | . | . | CASIANYGTDTQYF | TGTGCCAGCATAGCTAACTACGGTACAGATACGCAGTATTTT
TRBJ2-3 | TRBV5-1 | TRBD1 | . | CASSLTGGQSDTQYF | TGCGCCAGCAGCTTGACAGGGGGCCAGTCAGATACGCAGTATTTT
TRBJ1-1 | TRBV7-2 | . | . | CASNPQGSYTEAFF | TGTGCCAGCAACCCACAGGGTTCTTACACTGAAGCTTTCTTT
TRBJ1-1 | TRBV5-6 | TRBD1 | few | CASSPDRGLNTEAFF | TGTGCCAGCAGCCCGGACAGGGGGCTAAACACTGAAGCTTTCTTT
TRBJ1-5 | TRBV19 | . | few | CASRAGFQPQHF | TGTGCCAGTAGAGCAGGGTTTCAGCCCCAGCATTTT
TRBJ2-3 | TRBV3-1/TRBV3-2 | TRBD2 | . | CASSPLLGRGGTDTQYF | TGTGCCAGCAGCCCACTTCTTGGGCGGGGGGGCACAGATACGCAGTATTTT
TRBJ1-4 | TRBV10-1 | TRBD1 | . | CASSETGTGYEKLFF | TGCGCCAGCAGTGAAACTGGGACAGGTTATGAAAAACTGTTTTTT
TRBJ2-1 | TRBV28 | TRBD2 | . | CASSSMGLAGLEQFF | TGTGCCAGCAGCTCCATGGGGCTAGCGGGGTTGGAGCAGTTCTTC
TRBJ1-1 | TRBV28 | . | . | CASSLSGSPVAFF | TGTGCCAGCAGTTTAAGCGGATCACCCGTAGCTTTCTTT
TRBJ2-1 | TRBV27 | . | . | CASSLESSYNEQFF | TGTGCCAGCAGTTTAGAGAGCTCCTACAATGAGCAGTTCTTC
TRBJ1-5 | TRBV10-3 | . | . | CAISQADQPQHF | TGTGCCATCAGTCAAGCCGATCAGCCCCAGCATTTT
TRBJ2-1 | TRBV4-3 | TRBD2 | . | CASSQDGGGRGFF | TGCGCCAGCAGCCAAGATGGGGGGGGACGGGGGTTCTTC
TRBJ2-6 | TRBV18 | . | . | CATPRGYGANVLTF | TGTGCCACTCCCCGGGGGTACGGGGCCAACGTCCTGACTTTC
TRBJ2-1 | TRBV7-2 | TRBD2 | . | CASSLASRTSGEQFF | TGTGCCAGCAGCTTAGCGTCGAGGACTAGCGGAGAGCAGTTCTTC
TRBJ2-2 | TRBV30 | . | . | CAWSVRLTGELFF | TGTGCCTGGAGTGTGCGGTTAACCGGGGAGCTGTTTTTT
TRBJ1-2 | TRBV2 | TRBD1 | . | CASSFPGGGYTF | TGTGCCAGCAGTTTCCCAGGGGGTGGCTACACCTTC
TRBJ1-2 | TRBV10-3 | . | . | CAISVLGEGSLYGYTF | TGTGCCATCAGTGTACTAGGGGAGGGCTCCCTCTATGGCTACACCTTC
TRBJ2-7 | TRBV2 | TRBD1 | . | CASRPRDSSYEQYF | TGTGCCAGCAGACCTAGGGACAGCTCCTACGAGCAGTACTTC
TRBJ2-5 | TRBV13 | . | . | CASSLEVKNRQETQYF | TGTGCCAGCAGCTTAGAGGTGAAAAACAGACAAGAGACCCAGTACTTC
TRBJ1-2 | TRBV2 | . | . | CASSERGGGYGYTF | TGTGCCAGCAGTGAAAGGGGAGGGGGCTATGGCTACACCTTC
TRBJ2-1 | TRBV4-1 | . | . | CASSRGASGRNNEQFF | TGCGCCAGCAGCCGGGGGGCTAGCGGTAGAAACAATGAGCAGTTCTTC
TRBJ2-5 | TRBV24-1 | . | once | CATSDLGSGQETQYF | TGTGCCACCAGTGATTTGGGGAGCGGGCAAGAGACCCAGTACTTC
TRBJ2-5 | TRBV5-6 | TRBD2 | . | CASSHLAGKETQYF | TGTGCCAGCAGCCACCTAGCGGGGAAAGAGACCCAGTACTTC
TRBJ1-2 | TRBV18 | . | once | CASSSVSGYTF | TGTGCCAGCTCCTCGGTCTCTGGCTACACCTTC
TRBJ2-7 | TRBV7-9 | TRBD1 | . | CASSFEQGAAKEFYEQYF | TGTGCCAGCAGCTTCGAACAGGGGGCGGCGAAGGAGTTCTACGAGCAGTACTTC
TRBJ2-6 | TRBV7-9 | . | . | CASEGQFSGANVLTF | TGTGCCAGCGAAGGACAGTTCTCTGGGGCCAACGTCCTGACTTTC
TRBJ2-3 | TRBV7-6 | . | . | CASSLTGSTDTQYF | TGTGCCAGCAGCTTAACAGGGAGCACAGATACGCAGTATTTT
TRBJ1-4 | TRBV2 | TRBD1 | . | CASSERTGESKLFF | TGTGCCAGCAGTGAAAGGACAGGGGAATCAAAACTGTTTTTT
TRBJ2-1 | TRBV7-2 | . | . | CASSVHSGAGNEQFF | TGTGCCAGCAGTGTACACTCAGGGGCCGGCAATGAGCAGTTCTTC
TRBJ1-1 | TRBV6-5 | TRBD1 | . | CASSYQGAQNTEAFF | TGTGCCAGCAGTTACCAGGGGGCGCAAAACACTGAAGCTTTCTTT
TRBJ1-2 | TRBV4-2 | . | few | CASSQEDRYYGYTF | TGTGCCAGCAGCCAGGAGGACAGATACTATGGCTACACCTTC
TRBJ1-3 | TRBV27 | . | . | CASSSGTGGNTIYF | TGTGCCAGCAGTTCGGGGACCGGGGGGAACACCATATATTTT
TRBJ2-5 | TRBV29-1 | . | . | CSVGSSPTDQETQYF | TGCAGCGTTGGTTCCTCCCCGACAGATCAAGAGACCCAGTACTTC
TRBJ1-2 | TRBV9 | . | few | CASSADPSGSLYGYTF | TGTGCCAGCAGCGCCGACCCATCGGGGTCCCTCTATGGCTACACCTTC
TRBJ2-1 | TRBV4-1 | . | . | CASSLGGFPYNEQFF | TGCGCCAGCAGCCTCGGGGGTTTCCCGTACAATGAGCAGTTCTTC
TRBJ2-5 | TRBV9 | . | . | CASSVAGRTYQETQYF | TGTGCCAGCAGCGTAGCTGGGCGGACATACCAAGAGACCCAGTACTTC
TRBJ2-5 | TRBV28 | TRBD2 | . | CASSRVGTIQETQYF | TGTGCCAGCAGTCGAGTGGGGACTATCCAAGAGACCCAGTACTTC
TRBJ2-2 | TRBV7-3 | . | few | CASSLAGSNGELFF | TGTGCCAGCAGCTTAGCGGGTAGTAACGGGGAGCTGTTTTTT
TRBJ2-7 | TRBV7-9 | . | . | CASSLSTGRTSYEQYF | TGTGCCAGCAGCTTATCAACAGGGCGAACGTCCTACGAGCAGTACTTC